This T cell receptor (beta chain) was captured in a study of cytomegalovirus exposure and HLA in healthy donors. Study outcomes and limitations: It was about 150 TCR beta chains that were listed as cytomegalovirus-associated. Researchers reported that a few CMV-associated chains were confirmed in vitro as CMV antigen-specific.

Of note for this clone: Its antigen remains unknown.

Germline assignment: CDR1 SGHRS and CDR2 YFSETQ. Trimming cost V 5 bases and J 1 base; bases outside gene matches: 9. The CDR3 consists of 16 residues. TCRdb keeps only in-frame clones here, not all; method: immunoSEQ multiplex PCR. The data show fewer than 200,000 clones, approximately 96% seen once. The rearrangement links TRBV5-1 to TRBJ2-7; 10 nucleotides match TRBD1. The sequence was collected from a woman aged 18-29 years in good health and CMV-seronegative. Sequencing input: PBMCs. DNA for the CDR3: TGCGCCAGCAGTTATAATGGGGACAGGGGATCCTACGAGCAGTACTTC. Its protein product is CASSYNGDRGSYEQYF.